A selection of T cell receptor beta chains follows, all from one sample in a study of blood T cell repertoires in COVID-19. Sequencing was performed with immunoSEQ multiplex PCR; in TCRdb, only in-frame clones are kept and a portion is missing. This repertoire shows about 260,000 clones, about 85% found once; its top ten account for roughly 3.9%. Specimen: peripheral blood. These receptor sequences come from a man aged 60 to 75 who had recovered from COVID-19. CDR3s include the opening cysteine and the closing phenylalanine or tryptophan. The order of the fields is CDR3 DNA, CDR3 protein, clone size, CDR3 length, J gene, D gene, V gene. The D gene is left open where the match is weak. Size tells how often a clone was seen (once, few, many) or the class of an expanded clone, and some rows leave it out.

cdr3_nt: TGTGCCAGTAGTACCCGACAGGGGTTGGGGGAGACCCAGTACTTC
cdr3_aa: CASSTRQGLGETQYF
clone_size: many
cdr3_length: 15
j_call: TRBJ2-5
d_call: TRBD1
v_call: TRBV19

cdr3_nt: TGTGCCAGCAGCCAAGGCGGGACAGCTCAATCAAACTATGGCTACACCTTC
cdr3_aa: CASSQGGTAQSNYGYTF
clone_size: .
cdr3_length: 17
j_call: TRBJ1-2
d_call: TRBD1
v_call: TRBV4-2

cdr3_nt: TGTGCCACCAGTGATTTGGTAGCGGGCTTACCAGATACGCAGTATTTT
cdr3_aa: CATSDLVAGLPDTQYF
clone_size: .
cdr3_length: 16
j_call: TRBJ2-3
d_call: TRBD2
v_call: TRBV24-1

cdr3_nt: TGTGCCAGCAGCCCGTATACCAGGCGGGACAATGAGCAGTTCTTC
cdr3_aa: CASSPYTRRDNEQFF
clone_size: .
cdr3_length: 15
j_call: TRBJ2-1
d_call: .
v_call: TRBV3-1/TRBV3-2

cdr3_nt: TGCAGCGTTATCGACAGGGGAGTTGGTGGCTACACCTTC
cdr3_aa: CSVIDRGVGGYTF
clone_size: .
cdr3_length: 13
j_call: TRBJ1-2
d_call: TRBD1
v_call: TRBV29-1

cdr3_nt: TGTGCCAGCAGCTCACAAACCCTTGGCGAGACCCAGTACTTC
cdr3_aa: CASSSQTLGETQYF
clone_size: .
cdr3_length: 14
j_call: TRBJ2-5
d_call: .
v_call: TRBV7-2

cdr3_nt: TGTGCCACCAGCCTAGGGGGGGACAGGGACCAGCCCCAGCATTTT
cdr3_aa: CATSLGGDRDQPQHF
clone_size: .
cdr3_length: 15
j_call: TRBJ1-5
d_call: TRBD1
v_call: TRBV15

cdr3_nt: TGTGCCAGCAGCTTAGAAGAGTATTCACCCCTCCACTTT
cdr3_aa: CASSLEEYSPLHF
clone_size: .
cdr3_length: 13
j_call: TRBJ1-6
d_call: .
v_call: TRBV11-1

cdr3_nt: TGTGCCAGCAGCGCTCGTCGGGACACCAGCACAGATACGCAGTATTTT
cdr3_aa: CASSARRDTSTDTQYF
clone_size: .
cdr3_length: 16
j_call: TRBJ2-3
d_call: .
v_call: TRBV9

cdr3_nt: TGTGCCAGCAGCTTTGTGCGTTACACCGGGGAGCTGTTTTTT
cdr3_aa: CASSFVRYTGELFF
clone_size: .
cdr3_length: 14
j_call: TRBJ2-2
d_call: .
v_call: TRBV5-8

cdr3_nt: TGTGCCATCAGATCAGGACAGAACACCGGGGAGCTGTTTTTT
cdr3_aa: CAIRSGQNTGELFF
clone_size: .
cdr3_length: 14
j_call: TRBJ2-2
d_call: .
v_call: TRBV10-3

cdr3_nt: TGCGCCAGCAGCCCGGGGGGGCCGGATACGCAGTATTTT
cdr3_aa: CASSPGGPDTQYF
clone_size: .
cdr3_length: 13
j_call: TRBJ2-3
d_call: TRBD2
v_call: TRBV5-1

cdr3_nt: TGTGCCAGCAGCTCCGCCGGCAGGGCGGACACCATATATTTT
cdr3_aa: CASSSAGRADTIYF
clone_size: once
cdr3_length: 14
j_call: TRBJ1-3
d_call: .
v_call: TRBV7-8

cdr3_nt: TGTGCCAGCAGCGTAGCGGGGGGAGGCTCTGGAAACACCATATATTTT
cdr3_aa: CASSVAGGGSGNTIYF
clone_size: few
cdr3_length: 16
j_call: TRBJ1-3
d_call: .
v_call: TRBV9

cdr3_nt: TGTGCCAGCAGACGGGTCGGAGGTAACTATGGCTACACCTTC
cdr3_aa: CASRRVGGNYGYTF
clone_size: .
cdr3_length: 14
j_call: TRBJ1-2
d_call: .
v_call: TRBV7-2

cdr3_nt: TGTGCCAGCAGTTACCTCCTGACAGGGGGCGGGGATGAGCAGTTCTTC
cdr3_aa: CASSYLLTGGGDEQFF
clone_size: .
cdr3_length: 16
j_call: TRBJ2-1
d_call: TRBD1
v_call: TRBV6-6

cdr3_nt: TGTGCCAGCAGCTATAGGGACAGACAAGAGACCCAGTACTTC
cdr3_aa: CASSYRDRQETQYF
clone_size: .
cdr3_length: 14
j_call: TRBJ2-5
d_call: TRBD1
v_call: TRBV11-2

cdr3_nt: TGTGCCAGCAGTTACCTTTCCGGACAGGGTTTCTACGAGCAGTACTTC
cdr3_aa: CASSYLSGQGFYEQYF
clone_size: .
cdr3_length: 16
j_call: TRBJ2-7
d_call: TRBD1
v_call: TRBV6-5

cdr3_nt: TGTGCCAGCAGCCCGGGACAGGACCTGAGGAACACTGAAGCTTTCTTT
cdr3_aa: CASSPGQDLRNTEAFF
clone_size: .
cdr3_length: 16
j_call: TRBJ1-1
d_call: TRBD1
v_call: TRBV7-9

cdr3_nt: TGTGCCAGCAGCGTAGAAGGGACAGAGAATGAAAAACTGTTTTTT
cdr3_aa: CASSVEGTENEKLFF
clone_size: .
cdr3_length: 15
j_call: TRBJ1-4
d_call: TRBD1
v_call: TRBV9

cdr3_nt: TGTGCCAGAAGCATCCATCAGGGGGCCATCAGGTCCTACGAGCAGTACTTC
cdr3_aa: CARSIHQGAIRSYEQYF
clone_size: .
cdr3_length: 17
j_call: TRBJ2-7
d_call: .
v_call: TRBV7-5

cdr3_nt: TGTGCCAGCAGCCTCGGACTAGCGGGGGGTTACGAGCAGTACTTC
cdr3_aa: CASSLGLAGGYEQYF
clone_size: .
cdr3_length: 15
j_call: TRBJ2-7
d_call: TRBD2
v_call: TRBV3-1/TRBV3-2

cdr3_nt: TGCAGCGCGGGACAGTCTGGGGCCAACGTCCTGACTTTC
cdr3_aa: CSAGQSGANVLTF
clone_size: once
cdr3_length: 13
j_call: TRBJ2-6
d_call: TRBD1
v_call: TRBV29-1

cdr3_nt: TGCGCCAGCAGCGGACAGGGAGGGGAAAAACTGTTTTTT
cdr3_aa: CASSGQGGEKLFF
clone_size: .
cdr3_length: 13
j_call: TRBJ1-4
d_call: TRBD1
v_call: TRBV5-1

cdr3_nt: TGTGCCAGCAGCTTGGTTCCAGGGGTATCCTACGAGCAGTACTTC
cdr3_aa: CASSLVPGVSYEQYF
clone_size: .
cdr3_length: 15
j_call: TRBJ2-7
d_call: .
v_call: TRBV5-4

cdr3_nt: TGCGCCAGCAGCTTGGCGCCCACAGGGGGTAATGAAAAACTGTTTTTT
cdr3_aa: CASSLAPTGGNEKLFF
clone_size: .
cdr3_length: 16
j_call: TRBJ1-4
d_call: TRBD1
v_call: TRBV5-1

cdr3_nt: TGCGCCAGCAGCCAAGCACTAGCGGGGGTAAGAGCCGGGGAGCTGTTTTTT
cdr3_aa: CASSQALAGVRAGELFF
clone_size: .
cdr3_length: 17
j_call: TRBJ2-2
d_call: TRBD2
v_call: TRBV4-1

cdr3_nt: TGTGCCAGCAGTTTAAGGGGGCAACAAGAGACCCAGTACTTC
cdr3_aa: CASSLRGQQETQYF
clone_size: .
cdr3_length: 14
j_call: TRBJ2-5
d_call: TRBD1
v_call: TRBV27

cdr3_nt: TGTGCCAGCAGTTCCCACTCGGGACTAGCGGGGGCCAGCTCCTACGAGCAGTACTTC
cdr3_aa: CASSSHSGLAGASSYEQYF
clone_size: .
cdr3_length: 19
j_call: TRBJ2-7
d_call: TRBD2
v_call: TRBV27

cdr3_nt: TGTGCCAGCAGCCCGACGCCGGGACAGGGGGTTTACGAGCAGTACTTC
cdr3_aa: CASSPTPGQGVYEQYF
clone_size: .
cdr3_length: 16
j_call: TRBJ2-7
d_call: TRBD1
v_call: TRBV7-9

cdr3_nt: TGTGCCAGCAGCGACAGGGCAGCTGGAAACACCATATATTTT
cdr3_aa: CASSDRAAGNTIYF
clone_size: .
cdr3_length: 14
j_call: TRBJ1-3
d_call: TRBD1
v_call: TRBV7-9